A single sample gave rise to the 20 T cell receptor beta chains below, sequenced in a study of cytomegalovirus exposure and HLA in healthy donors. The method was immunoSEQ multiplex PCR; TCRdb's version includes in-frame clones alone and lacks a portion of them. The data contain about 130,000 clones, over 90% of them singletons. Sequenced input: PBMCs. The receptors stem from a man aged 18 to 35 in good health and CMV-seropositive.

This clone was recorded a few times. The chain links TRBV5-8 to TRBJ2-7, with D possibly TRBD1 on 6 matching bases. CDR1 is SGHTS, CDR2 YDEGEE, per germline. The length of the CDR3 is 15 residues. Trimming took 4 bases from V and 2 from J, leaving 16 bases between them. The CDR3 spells CASSPPWTETYEQYF. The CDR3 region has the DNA TGTGCCAGCAGCCCCCCTTGGACAGAGACCTACGAGCAGTACTTC.

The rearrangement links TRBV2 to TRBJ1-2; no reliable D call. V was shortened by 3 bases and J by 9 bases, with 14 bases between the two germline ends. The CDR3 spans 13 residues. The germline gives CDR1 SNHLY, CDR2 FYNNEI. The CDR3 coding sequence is TGTGCCAGCAGTGACTTGGAGCGGGGAAGCTACACCTTC. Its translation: CASSDLERGSYTF.

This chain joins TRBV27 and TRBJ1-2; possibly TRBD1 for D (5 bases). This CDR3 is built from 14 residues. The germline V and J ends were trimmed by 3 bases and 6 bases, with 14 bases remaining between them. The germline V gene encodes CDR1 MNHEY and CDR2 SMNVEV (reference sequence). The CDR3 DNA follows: TGTGCCAGCAGTTTTTCCAGGGCCCGAGATGGCTACACCTTC. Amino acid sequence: CASSFSRARDGYTF.

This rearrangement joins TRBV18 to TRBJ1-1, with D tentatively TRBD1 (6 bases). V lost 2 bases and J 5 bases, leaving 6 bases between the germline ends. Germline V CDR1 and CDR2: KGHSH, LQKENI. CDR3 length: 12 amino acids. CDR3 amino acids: CASSPGTTEAFF. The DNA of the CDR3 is TGTGCCAGCTCACCAGGGACAACTGAAGCTTTCTTT.

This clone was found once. The CDR3 nucleotides read TGTGCCAGCAGTGGAGTTAACACCGGGGAGCTGTTTTTT. Protein sequence: CASSGVNTGELFF. V usage is TRBV6-1 and J usage is TRBJ2-2; D is undetermined. The CDR3 is 13 amino acids. CDR1 is MNHNS and CDR2 is SASEGT in the germline V gene. V lost 4 bases and J 2 bases, leaving 5 bases between the germline ends.

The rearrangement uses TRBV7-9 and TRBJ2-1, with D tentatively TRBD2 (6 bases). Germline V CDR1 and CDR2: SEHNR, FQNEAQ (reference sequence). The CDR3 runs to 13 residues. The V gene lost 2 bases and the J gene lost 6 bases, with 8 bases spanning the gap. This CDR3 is CASSLPTSNEQFF. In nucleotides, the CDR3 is TGTGCCAGCAGCTTACCGACTAGCAATGAGCAGTTCTTC.

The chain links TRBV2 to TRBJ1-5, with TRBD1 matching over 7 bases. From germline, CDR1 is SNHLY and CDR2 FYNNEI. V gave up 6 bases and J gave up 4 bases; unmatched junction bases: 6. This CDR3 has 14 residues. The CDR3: CASRRNRGNQPQHF. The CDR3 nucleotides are TGTGCCAGCAGGCGAAACAGGGGAAATCAGCCCCAGCATTTT.

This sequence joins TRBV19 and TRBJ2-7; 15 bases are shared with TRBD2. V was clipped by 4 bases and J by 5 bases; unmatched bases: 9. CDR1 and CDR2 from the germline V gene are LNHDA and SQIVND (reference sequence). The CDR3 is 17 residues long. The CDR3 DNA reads TGTGCCAGTAGTACAGGACTAGCGGGAGGGGGAAAGGACGAGCAGTACTTC. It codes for CASSTGLAGGGKDEQYF.

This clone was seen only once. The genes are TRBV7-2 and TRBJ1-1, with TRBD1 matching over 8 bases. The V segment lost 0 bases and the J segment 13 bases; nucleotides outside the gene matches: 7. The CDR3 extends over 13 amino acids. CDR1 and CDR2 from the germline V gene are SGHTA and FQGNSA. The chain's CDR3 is CASSLARQGKGFF. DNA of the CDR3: TGTGCCAGCAGCTTAGCCCGACAGGGGAAGGGTTTCTTT. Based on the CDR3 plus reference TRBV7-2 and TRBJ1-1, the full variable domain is GAGVSQSPSNKVTEKGKDVELRCDPISGHTALYWYRQSLGQGLEFLIYFQGNSAPDKSGLPSDRFSAERTGGSVSTLTIQRTQQEDSAVYLCASSLARQGKGFFGQGTRLTVV.

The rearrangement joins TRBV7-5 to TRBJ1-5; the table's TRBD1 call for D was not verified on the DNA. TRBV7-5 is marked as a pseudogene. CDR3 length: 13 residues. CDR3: CARRDREEQPQHF. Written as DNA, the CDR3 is TGTGCCAGAAGGGACAGGGAGGAACAGCCCCAGCATTTT.

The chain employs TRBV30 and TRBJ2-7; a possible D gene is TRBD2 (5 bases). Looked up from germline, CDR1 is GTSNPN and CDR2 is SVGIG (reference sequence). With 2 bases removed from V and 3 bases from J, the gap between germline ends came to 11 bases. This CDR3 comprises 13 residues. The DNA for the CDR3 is TGTGCCTGGAGTCGGACTGGGGACTACGAGCAGTACTTC. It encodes CAWSRTGDYEQYF.

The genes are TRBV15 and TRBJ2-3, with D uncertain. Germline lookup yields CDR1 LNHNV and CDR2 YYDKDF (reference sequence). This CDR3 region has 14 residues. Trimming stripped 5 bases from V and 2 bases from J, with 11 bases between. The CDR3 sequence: CATSGLPLTDTQYF. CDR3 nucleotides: TGTGCCACCAGCGGGCTACCACTCACAGATACGCAGTATTTT.

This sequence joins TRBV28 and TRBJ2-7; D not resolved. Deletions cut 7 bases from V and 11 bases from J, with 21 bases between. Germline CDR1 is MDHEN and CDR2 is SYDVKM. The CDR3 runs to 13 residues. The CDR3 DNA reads TGTGCCAGCAACCCTAACGAGAACAGTAGAGAGTACTTC. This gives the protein CASNPNENSREYF.

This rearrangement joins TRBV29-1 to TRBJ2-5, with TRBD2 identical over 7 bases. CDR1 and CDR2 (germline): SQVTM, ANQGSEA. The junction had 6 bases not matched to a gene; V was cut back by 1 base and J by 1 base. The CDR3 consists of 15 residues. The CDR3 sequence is CSVEVLWEGQETQYF. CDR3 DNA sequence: TGCAGCGTTGAAGTGCTGTGGGAGGGCCAAGAGACCCAGTACTTC.

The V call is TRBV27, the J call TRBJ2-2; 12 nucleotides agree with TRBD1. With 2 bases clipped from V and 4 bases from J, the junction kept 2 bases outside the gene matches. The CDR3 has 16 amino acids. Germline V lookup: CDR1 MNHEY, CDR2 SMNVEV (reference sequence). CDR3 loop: CASSLKGQGATGELFF. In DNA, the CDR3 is TGTGCCAGCAGTTTAAAGGGACAGGGGGCCACCGGGGAGCTGTTTTTT.

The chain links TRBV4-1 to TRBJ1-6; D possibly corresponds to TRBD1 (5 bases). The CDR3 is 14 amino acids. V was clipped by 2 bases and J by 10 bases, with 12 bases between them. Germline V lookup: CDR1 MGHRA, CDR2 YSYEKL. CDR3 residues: CASSQPLGESPLHF. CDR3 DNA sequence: TGCGCCAGCAGCCAACCTCTAGGGGAATCACCCCTCCACTTT.

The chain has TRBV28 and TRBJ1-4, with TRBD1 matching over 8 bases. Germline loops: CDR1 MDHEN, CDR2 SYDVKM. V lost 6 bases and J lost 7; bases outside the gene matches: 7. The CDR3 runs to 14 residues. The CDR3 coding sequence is TGTGCCAGCAGCCCCGGGACAGGCTTTGAAAAACTGTTTTTT. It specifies CASSPGTGFEKLFF.

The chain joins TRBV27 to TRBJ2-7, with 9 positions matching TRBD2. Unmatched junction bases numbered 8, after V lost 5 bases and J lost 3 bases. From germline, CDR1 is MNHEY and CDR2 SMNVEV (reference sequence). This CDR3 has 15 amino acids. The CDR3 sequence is CASSAGVAGDYEQYF. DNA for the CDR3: TGTGCCAGCAGTGCCGGCGTAGCGGGGGACTACGAGCAGTACTTC.

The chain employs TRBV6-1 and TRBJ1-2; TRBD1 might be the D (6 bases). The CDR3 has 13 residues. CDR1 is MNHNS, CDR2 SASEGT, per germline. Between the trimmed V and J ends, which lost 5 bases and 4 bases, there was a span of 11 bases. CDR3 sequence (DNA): TGTGCCAGCAGTCTAGGACAGATCTATGGCTACACCTTC. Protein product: CASSLGQIYGYTF.

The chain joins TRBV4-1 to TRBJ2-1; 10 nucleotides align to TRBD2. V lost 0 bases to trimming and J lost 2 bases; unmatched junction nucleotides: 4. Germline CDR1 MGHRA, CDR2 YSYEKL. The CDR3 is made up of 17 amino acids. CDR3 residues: CASSQDEAGGPYNEQFF. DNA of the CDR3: TGCGCCAGCAGCCAAGACGAAGCGGGAGGGCCCTACAATGAGCAGTTCTTC.